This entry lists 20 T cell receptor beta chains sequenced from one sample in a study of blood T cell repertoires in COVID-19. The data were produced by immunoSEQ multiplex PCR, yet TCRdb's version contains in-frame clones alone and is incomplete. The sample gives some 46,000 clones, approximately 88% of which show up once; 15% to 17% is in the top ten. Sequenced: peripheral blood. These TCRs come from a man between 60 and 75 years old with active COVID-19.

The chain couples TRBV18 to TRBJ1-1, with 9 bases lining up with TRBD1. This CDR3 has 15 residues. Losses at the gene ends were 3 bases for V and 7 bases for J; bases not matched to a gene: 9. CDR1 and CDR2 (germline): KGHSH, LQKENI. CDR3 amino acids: CASSPLGTGILEAFF. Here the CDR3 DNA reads TGTGCCAGCTCACCCCTCGGGACAGGGATTCTTGAAGCTTTCTTT. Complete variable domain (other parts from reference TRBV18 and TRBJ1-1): NAGVMQNPRHLVRRRGQEARLRCSPMKGHSHVYWYRQLPEEGLKFMVYLQKENIIDESGMPKERFSAEFPKEGPSILRIQQVVRGDSAAYFCASSPLGTGILEAFFGQGTRLTVV.

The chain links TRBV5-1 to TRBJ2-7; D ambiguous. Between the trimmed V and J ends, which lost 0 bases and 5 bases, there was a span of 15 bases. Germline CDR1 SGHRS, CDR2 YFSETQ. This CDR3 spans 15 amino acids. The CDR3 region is CASSLGGFSPHEQYF. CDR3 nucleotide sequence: TGCGCCAGCAGCTTGGGAGGCTTCTCCCCTCACGAGCAGTACTTC.

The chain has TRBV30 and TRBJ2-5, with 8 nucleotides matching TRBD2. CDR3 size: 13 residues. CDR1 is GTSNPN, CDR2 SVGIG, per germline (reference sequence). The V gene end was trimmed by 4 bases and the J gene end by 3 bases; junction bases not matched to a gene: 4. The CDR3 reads CAWNLAGKETQYF. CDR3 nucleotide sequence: TGTGCCTGGAATTTAGCGGGAAAAGAGACCCAGTACTTC.

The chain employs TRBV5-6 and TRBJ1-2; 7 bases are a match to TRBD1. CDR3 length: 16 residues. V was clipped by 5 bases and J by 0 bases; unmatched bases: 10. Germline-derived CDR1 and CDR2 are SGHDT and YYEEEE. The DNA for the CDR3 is TGTGCCAGCAGATCCGGACAGGTTTCCACTAACTATGGCTACACCTTC. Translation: CASRSGQVSTNYGYTF.

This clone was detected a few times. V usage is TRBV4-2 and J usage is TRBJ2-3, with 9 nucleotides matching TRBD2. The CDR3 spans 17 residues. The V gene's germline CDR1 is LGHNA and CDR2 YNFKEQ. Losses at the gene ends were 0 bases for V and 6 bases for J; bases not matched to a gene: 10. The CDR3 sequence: CASSQEWRGGAVDTQYF. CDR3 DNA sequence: TGTGCCAGCAGCCAAGAGTGGCGCGGGGGGGCCGTGGATACGCAGTATTTT.

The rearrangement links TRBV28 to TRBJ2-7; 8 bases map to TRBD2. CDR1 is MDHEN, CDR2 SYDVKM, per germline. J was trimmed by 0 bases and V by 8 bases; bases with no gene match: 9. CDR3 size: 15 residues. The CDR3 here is CASHSGGAPSYEQYF. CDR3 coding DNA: TGTGCCAGCCACTCGGGAGGGGCGCCCTCCTACGAGCAGTACTTC.

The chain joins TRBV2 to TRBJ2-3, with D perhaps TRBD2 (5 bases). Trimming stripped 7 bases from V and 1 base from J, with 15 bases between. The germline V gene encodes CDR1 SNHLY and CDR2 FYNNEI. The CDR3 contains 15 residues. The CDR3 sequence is CASNGRRLGTDTQYF. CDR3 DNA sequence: TGTGCCAGCAACGGCCGGAGGCTCGGCACAGATACGCAGTATTTT.

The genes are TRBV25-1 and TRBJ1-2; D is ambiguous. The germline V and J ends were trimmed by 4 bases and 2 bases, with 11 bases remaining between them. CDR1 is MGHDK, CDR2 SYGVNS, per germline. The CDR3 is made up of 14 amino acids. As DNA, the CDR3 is TGTGCCAGCAGTGGGGCCGGTTACAACTATGGCTACACCTTC. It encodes CASSGAGYNYGYTF.

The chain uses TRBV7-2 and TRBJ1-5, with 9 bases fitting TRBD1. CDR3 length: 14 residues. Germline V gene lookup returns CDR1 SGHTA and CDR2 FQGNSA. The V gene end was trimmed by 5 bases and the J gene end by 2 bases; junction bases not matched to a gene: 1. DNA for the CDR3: TGTGCCAGCAGCCGGACAGGGGGCAATCAGCCCCAGCATTTT. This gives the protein CASSRTGGNQPQHF.

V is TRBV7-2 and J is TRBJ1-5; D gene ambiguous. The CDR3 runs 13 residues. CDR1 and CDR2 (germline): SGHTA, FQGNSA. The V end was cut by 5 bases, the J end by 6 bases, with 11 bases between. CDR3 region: CASSPAAGQPQHF. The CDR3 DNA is TGTGCCAGCAGCCCAGCGGCGGGTCAGCCCCAGCATTTT.

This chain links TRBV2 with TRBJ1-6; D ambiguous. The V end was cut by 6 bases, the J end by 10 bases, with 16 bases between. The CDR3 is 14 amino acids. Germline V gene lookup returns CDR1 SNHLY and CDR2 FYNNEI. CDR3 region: CASRFPDFASPLHF. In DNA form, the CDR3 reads TGTGCCAGCAGATTCCCGGACTTCGCCTCACCCCTCCACTTT.

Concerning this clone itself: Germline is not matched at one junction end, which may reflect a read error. The CDR3 region is CASSLAGAKTGELFF. The CDR3 region has the DNA TGTGCCAGCAGCTTAGCGGGGGCGAAAACCGGGGAGCTGTTTTTT. J is TRBJ2-2 and V is TRBV7-3; the D gene is possibly TRBD2 (7 bases). The germline CDR1 and CDR2 sequences are SGHTA and FQGTGA. The CDR3 has 15 residues.

The CDR3 bases are TGTGCCAGCAGCTCACCGGACAGGGTGAATGAGCAGTTCTTC. It encodes CASSSPDRVNEQFF. V gene TRBV7-3 combines with J gene TRBJ2-1, with 8 bases matching TRBD1. Germline loops: CDR1 SGHTA, CDR2 FQGTGA. Unmatched junction bases numbered 6, after V lost 4 bases and J lost 7 bases. The CDR3 extends over 14 amino acids.

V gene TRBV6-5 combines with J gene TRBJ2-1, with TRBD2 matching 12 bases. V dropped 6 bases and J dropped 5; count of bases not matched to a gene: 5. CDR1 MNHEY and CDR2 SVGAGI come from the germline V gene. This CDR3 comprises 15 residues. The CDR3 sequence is CASSPLAGGHNEQFF. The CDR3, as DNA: TGTGCCAGCAGCCCACTAGCGGGAGGCCACAATGAGCAGTTCTTC.

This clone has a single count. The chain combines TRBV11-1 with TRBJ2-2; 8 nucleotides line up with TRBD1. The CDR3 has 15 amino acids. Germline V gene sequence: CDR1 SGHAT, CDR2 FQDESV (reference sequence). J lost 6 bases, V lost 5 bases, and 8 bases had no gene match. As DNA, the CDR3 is TGTGCCAGCAGCCTTGGACAGGGTCGGGCCGGGGAGCTGTTTTTT. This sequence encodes CASSLGQGRAGELFF.

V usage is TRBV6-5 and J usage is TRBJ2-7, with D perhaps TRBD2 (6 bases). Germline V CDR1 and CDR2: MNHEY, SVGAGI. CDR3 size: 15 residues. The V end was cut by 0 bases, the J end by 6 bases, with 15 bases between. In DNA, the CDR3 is TGTGCCAGCAGTTACTCGGGAGGAGGGCTCTCCGAGCAGTACTTC. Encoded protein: CASSYSGGGLSEQYF.

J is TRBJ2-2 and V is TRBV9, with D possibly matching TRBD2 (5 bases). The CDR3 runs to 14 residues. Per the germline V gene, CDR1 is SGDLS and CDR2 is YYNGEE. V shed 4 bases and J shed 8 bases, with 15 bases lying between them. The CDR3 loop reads CASSSDSYLGELFF. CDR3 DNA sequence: TGTGCCAGCAGCTCGGACTCTTATTTGGGGGAGCTGTTTTTT.

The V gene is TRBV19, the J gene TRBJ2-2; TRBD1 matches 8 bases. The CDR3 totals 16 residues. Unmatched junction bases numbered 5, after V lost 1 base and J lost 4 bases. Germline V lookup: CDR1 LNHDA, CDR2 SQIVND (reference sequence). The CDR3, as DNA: TGTGCCAGTAGTATAGCTCGGACAGGGACCACCGGGGAGCTGTTTTTT. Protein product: CASSIARTGTTGELFF.

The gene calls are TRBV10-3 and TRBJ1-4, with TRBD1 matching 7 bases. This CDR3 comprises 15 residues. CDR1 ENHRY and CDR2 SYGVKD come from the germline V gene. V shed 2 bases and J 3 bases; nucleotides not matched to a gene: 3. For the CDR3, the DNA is TGTGCCATCAGTGAGCAACAGGGGCCTAATGAAAAACTGTTTTTT. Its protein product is CAISEQQGPNEKLFF.

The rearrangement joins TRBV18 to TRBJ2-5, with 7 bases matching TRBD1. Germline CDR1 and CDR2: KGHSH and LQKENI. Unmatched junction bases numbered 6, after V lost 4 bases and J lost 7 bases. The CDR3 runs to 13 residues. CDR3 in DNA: TGTGCCAGCTCACGAGACAGGGCGGGGACCCAGTACTTC. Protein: CASSRDRAGTQYF.